Following are 28 T cell receptor beta chains from one sample sequenced in a study of T cell repertoires in cytomegalovirus infection. One entry per CDR3 protein results from TCRdb running MiXCR on the reads. The sample comprises roughly 630,000 distinct CDR3 sequences, around 24% of which are singletons, and approximately 8.2% rests with the top ten. Sequencing was carried out using CD8+ T cells from PBMCs. The receptors come from a human donor in good health (CMV status not recorded). Some clones in this sample may be carry-over from other donors' samples.

This clonotype was seen a few times. The V and J genes are TRBV19 and TRBJ1-2; TRBD1 might be the D (5 bases). The V and J ends lost 6 bases and 4 bases respectively, with 9 bases between them. Germline V gene data show CDR1 as LNHDA and CDR2 as SQIVND (reference sequence). The CDR3 runs 12 residues. The CDR3 sequence: CASRGRTYGYTF. CDR3 in DNA: TGTGCCAGTAGGGGACGGACCTATGGCTACACCTTC.

As to this clonotype: The junction departs from the called germline gene at one end, perhaps through a read error. The chain carries TRBV29-1 and TRBJ1-2; 7 bases map to TRBD1. The CDR3 contains 15 residues. CDR1 and CDR2 from the germline V gene are SQVTM and ANQGSEA. CDR3 loop: CSAEDQDRVRGGYTF. DNA of the CDR3: TGCAGCGCTGAAGATCAAGACAGGGTGAGGGGTGGCTACACCTTC.

This clonotype appeared a few times. The chain carries TRBV27 and TRBJ2-1; 7 bases line up with TRBD1. The CDR3 extends over 15 amino acids. Germline V gives CDR1 MNHEY, CDR2 SMNVEV (reference sequence). The junction had 6 bases not matched to a gene; V was cut back by 4 bases and J by 3 bases. In nucleotides, the CDR3 is TGTGCCAGCAGTTATCCGGGACAGATCTACAATGAGCAGTTCTTC. The encoded protein is CASSYPGQIYNEQFF.

About this clonotype: This may be a read error, as it is one base from a much larger clone. The chain links TRBV4-1 to TRBJ2-3; no firm D call. This CDR3 is 18 amino acids long. Per germline, CDR1 MGHRA and CDR2 YSYEKL. The CDR3 here is CVSSQEDTAVPSTDTQYF. The CDR3 DNA sequence: TGCGTCAGCAGCCAAGAAGACACGGCTGTTCCTAGCACAGATACGCAGTATTTT.

Comments on this clonotype: Germline and junction disagree at one end, which may indicate a read error. This CDR3 is CGISDMGGKNTQYF. CDR3 in DNA: TGTGGCATCTCCGACATGGGAGGCAAAAATACGCAGTATTTT. The V gene is TRBV10-3, the J gene TRBJ2-3, with D possibly being TRBD2 (6 bases). The CDR3 loop spans 14 amino acids. Germline CDR1 ENHRY, CDR2 SYGVKD.

This clonotype was seen more than once but under ten times. The J gene is TRBJ2-3, the V gene TRBV12-5; D might be TRBD2 (6 bases). Trimming shortened V by 0 bases and J by 2 bases, and 15 bases separated the two germline ends. CDR3 length: 17 amino acids. Per germline, CDR1 LGHNT and CDR2 FRNRAP. The CDR3 loop reads CASGLVAGPLTTDTQYF. The DNA for the CDR3 is TGTGCTAGTGGTTTGGTAGCGGGTCCTCTAACCACAGATACGCAGTATTTT.

This clonotype was detected many times. The genes are TRBV4-1 and TRBJ2-6; D is ambiguous. The CDR3 length is 16 residues. The germline CDR1 and CDR2 sequences are MGHRA and YSYEKL. Trimming removed 1 base at V and 0 bases at J, with 7 bases between. The CDR3 reads CASSQVGFSGANVLTF. The CDR3, as DNA: TGCGCCAGCAGCCAAGTCGGGTTCTCTGGGGCCAACGTCCTGACTTTC.

This clonotype appeared a few times. The J gene is TRBJ2-3, the V gene TRBV3-1, with D possibly being TRBD2 (6 bases). The V end was cut by 6 bases, the J end by 2 bases, with 15 bases between. Germline V CDR1 and CDR2: LGHDT, YNNKEL (reference sequence). The CDR3 runs 15 residues. CDR3 region: CASRLGGAATDTQYF. The DNA of the CDR3 is TGTGCCAGCAGGCTTGGAGGGGCTGCCACAGATACGCAGTATTTT.

A word on this clonotype: A much larger clone differs by one base, so this may be a read error. The chain uses TRBV12-3 or TRBV12-4 and TRBJ2-2; D may be TRBD2 (6 bases). The CDR3 consists of 13 residues. The CDR3 DNA sequence: TGTGCCAGCAGTACCCAGGCGCCCGGGGGGCTGTTTTTT. It specifies CASSTQAPGGLFF.

This clonotype came up many times. The rearrangement joins TRBV12-3 or TRBV12-4 to TRBJ2-2; D is ambiguous. Trimming took off 2 bases at V and 4 bases at J, with 8 bases between the two ends. The CDR3 totals 14 residues. The CDR3 loop reads CASSLTPGTGELFF. In DNA, the CDR3 is TGTGCCAGCAGTTTAACCCCCGGCACCGGGGAGCTGTTTTTT.

This clonotype came up a few times. V and J are TRBV11-3 and TRBJ2-2; possibly TRBD1 for D (6 bases). The CDR3 length is 14 residues. V lost 4 bases to trimming and J lost 3 bases, with 9 bases between them. Germline loops: CDR1 SGHNT, CDR2 YENEEA. CDR3 sequence reads: CASSSRTDTGELFF. The CDR3 DNA reads TGTGCCAGCAGCTCGAGGACAGACACCGGGGAGCTGTTTTTT. The variable domain in full, with the rest retrieved from reference TRBV11-3 and TRBJ2-2, is EAGVVQSPRYKIIEKKQPVAFWCNPISGHNTLYWYLQNLGQGPELLIRYENEEAVDDSQLPKDRFSAERLKGVDSTLKIQPAELGDSAVYLCASSSRTDTGELFFGEGSRLTVL.

This clonotype was observed a handful of times. A much larger clone is a single base away; this may be a read error. The V call is TRBV5-5, the J call TRBJ2-5; D unresolved. This CDR3 is 11 amino acids long. V dropped 4 bases and J dropped 3 bases, with 4 bases sitting between them. Germline V CDR1 and CDR2: SGHKS, YYEKEE (reference sequence). This CDR3 is CASSVEETQYF. Written as DNA, the CDR3 is TGTGCCAGCAGCGTAGAAGAGACCCAGTACTTC.

CDR3 sequence reads: CASSFETGGQQFF. CDR3 DNA: TGTGCCAGCAGCTTTGAGACAGGGGGCCAGCAGTTCTTC. The chain couples TRBV7-9 to TRBJ2-1; 10 nucleotides agree with TRBD1. This CDR3 contains 13 residues. The germline CDR1 and CDR2 sequences are SEHNR and FQNEAQ (reference sequence). V lost 3 bases, J lost 11 bases, and 4 bases stayed unmatched.

The chain joins TRBV19 to TRBJ1-1; unclear D gene. Germline V gene data show CDR1 as LNHDA and CDR2 as SQIVND (reference sequence). V lost 7 bases, J lost 3 bases, and 18 bases lay in between. The CDR3 has 15 amino acids. DNA of the CDR3: TGTGCCAGTAACTTCCTAAAGTCGGGCTACACTGAAGCTTTCTTT. It specifies CASNFLKSGYTEAFF.

Many counts were recorded for this clonotype. The J gene is TRBJ1-2, the V gene TRBV11-1; D is ambiguous. Trimming stripped 5 bases from V and 1 base from J, with 14 bases between. The CDR3 is 15 amino acids. The V gene's germline CDR1 is SGHAT and CDR2 FQDESV (reference sequence). The DNA for the CDR3 is TGTGCCAGCAGCCTAGGCCTCTACGATAACTATGGCTACACCTTC. Translation: CASSLGLYDNYGYTF. The full variable domain, rest sourced from reference TRBV11-1 and TRBJ1-2, is EAEVAQSPRYKITEKSQAVAFWCDPISGHATLYWYRQILGQGPELLVQFQDESVVDDSQLPKDRFSAERLKGVDSTLKIQPAELGDSAMYLCASSLGLYDNYGYTFGSGTRLTVV.

The chain joins TRBV29-1 to TRBJ2-3; D call uncertain. There are 13 residues in the CDR3. The germline V gene encodes CDR1 SQVTM and CDR2 ANQGSEA. Trimming cost V 5 bases and J 2 bases, with 11 bases left between them. The CDR3 DNA sequence: TGCAGCGTTCGGGCAGGCCTCACAGATACGCAGTATTTT. Amino acid sequence: CSVRAGLTDTQYF.

Many counts were recorded for this clonotype. The chain carries TRBV7-8 and TRBJ1-5; TRBD1 is a possible D gene (5 bases). V was trimmed by 5 bases and J by 3 bases, leaving 8 bases between them. Germline V CDR1 and CDR2: SGHVS, FQNEAQ. This CDR3 has 13 residues. The CDR3 coding sequence is TGTGCCAGCAGCAAAGGGACCAATCAGCCCCAGCATTTT. Protein product: CASSKGTNQPQHF.

This clonotype was seen a handful of times. The chain has TRBV7-9 and TRBJ1-1; D may be TRBD1 (6 bases). CDR1 is SEHNR, CDR2 FQNEAQ, per germline (reference sequence). The CDR3 spans 13 residues. The germline V and J ends were trimmed by 5 bases and 7 bases, with 14 bases remaining between them. The CDR3 sequence is CASSGGTTREAFF. The CDR3 region has the DNA TGTGCCAGCAGCGGGGGCACAACCCGTGAAGCTTTCTTT.

The V and J genes are TRBV28 and TRBJ2-3, with D unclear. The CDR3 contains 14 residues. CDR1 is MDHEN, CDR2 SYDVKM, per germline. Trimming took off 4 bases at V and 3 bases at J, with 11 bases between the two ends. The DNA of the CDR3 is TGTGCCAGCAGTTCCCACCACGGGACAGATACGCAGTATTTT. The encoded protein is CASSSHHGTDTQYF. Full variable domain (rest looked up from reference TRBV28 and TRBJ2-3): DVKVTQSSRYLVKRTGEKVFLECVQDMDHENMFWYRQDPGLGLRLIYFSYDVKMKEKGDIPEGYSVSREKKERFSLILESASTNQTSMYLCASSSHHGTDTQYFGPGTRLTVL.

With regard to this clonotype: A read error is possible here, since a much larger clone lies one base away. The chain combines TRBV6-6 with TRBJ2-5; TRBD2 might be the D (5 bases). The length of the CDR3 is 15 residues. From germline, CDR1 is MNHNY and CDR2 SVGAGI (reference sequence). DNA of the CDR3: TGTGCCAACAGTTACGAGGACTTGGCTGGGGAGACCCAGTACTTC. Translated, it gives CANSYEDLAGETQYF.

This clonotype was seen many times. The chain uses TRBV6-2 or TRBV6-3 and TRBJ2-2; 8 nucleotides agree with TRBD2. CDR1 MNHEY and CDR2 SVGEGT come from the germline V gene. Unmatched junction bases numbered 17, after V lost 1 base and J lost 10 bases. The CDR3 sequence is 18 residues long. CDR3 residues: CASSYWPGTREALEELFF. The CDR3 coding sequence is TGTGCCAGCAGTTACTGGCCCGGGACTAGGGAAGCTTTAGAGGAGCTGTTTTTT.

This clonotype was found many times. The rearrangement links TRBV10-3 to TRBJ2-5; 10 bases are a match to TRBD1. The CDR3 sequence is 13 residues long. Germline V gene lookup returns CDR1 ENHRY and CDR2 SYGVKD. The trim removed 10 bases at V and 6 bases at J, leaving 8 bases unmatched. CDR3 bases: TGTGCCACCGGGACAGGGGTCGTAAAGACCCAGTACTTC. Translation: CATGTGVVKTQYF.

This clonotype was observed once. This may be a read error: a much more frequent sequence differs by one nucleotide. The chain combines TRBV7-6 with TRBJ1-1; D gene uncertain. The germline gives CDR1 SGHVS, CDR2 FNYEAQ. V was pared by 1 base and J by 4 bases, with 16 bases between. The CDR3 contains 16 residues. The CDR3: CASSLDDGEVGTEAFF. The CDR3 nucleotides read TGTGCCAGCAGCTTAGATGACGGGGAGGTAGGCACTGAAGCTTTCTTT.

The sample holds one count of this clonotype. The V gene is TRBV2, the J gene TRBJ2-6; tentatively, D is TRBD1 (6 bases). Per the germline V gene, CDR1 is SNHLY and CDR2 is FYNNEI. The length of the CDR3 is 16 residues. Deletions cut 7 bases from V and 0 bases from J, with 13 bases between. As DNA, the CDR3 is TGTGCCAGCAATGGGCAGGGACACTCTGGGGCCAACGTCCTGACTTTC. Encoded protein: CASNGQGHSGANVLTF.

For this clonotype: The junction differs from germline at one of its ends, possibly a read error. The chain employs TRBV28 and TRBJ1-1, with 10 bases lining up with TRBD1. Germline lookup yields CDR1 MDHEN and CDR2 SYDVKM. The CDR3 totals 16 residues. The CDR3 is CSSSLFGQGGNTEAFF. CDR3 in DNA: TGTTCCAGCAGTTTGTTCGGACAGGGGGGGAACACTGAAGCTTTCTTT.

On this clonotype itself: This may come from a read error, since a much larger clone is one base off. This rearrangement joins TRBV7-9 to TRBJ1-1; D is ambiguous. The CDR3 length is 12 residues. Trimming left V 2 bases short and J 6 bases short, with 7 bases between. From germline, CDR1 is SEHNR and CDR2 FQNEAQ (reference sequence). The CDR3 protein is CASSLRAAEAFF. The CDR3, as DNA: TGTGCCAGCAGCTTAAGAGCGGCTGAAGCTTTCTTT. The entire variable domain, with the rest obtained from reference TRBV7-9 and TRBJ1-1, is as follows: DTGVSQNPRHKITKRGQNVTFRCDPISEHNRLYWYRQTLGQGPEFLTYFQNEAQLEKSRLLSDRFSAERPKGSFSTLEIQRTEQGDSAMYLCASSLRAAEAFFGQGTRLTVV.

There are many counts of this clonotype. The rearrangement joins TRBV12-3 or TRBV12-4 to TRBJ2-3; 11 positions agree with TRBD2. The CDR3 consists of 16 residues. V shed 3 bases, J shed 2 bases, and the junction held 4 bases outside the gene matches. The DNA for the CDR3 is TGTGCCAGCAGTTTCCGACTAGCGGGATCCACAGATACGCAGTATTTT. It encodes CASSFRLAGSTDTQYF.

This chain's CDR3 is CASSRDRDYTGELFF. For the CDR3, the DNA is TGTGCCAGCAGCCGGGACAGGGATTACACCGGGGAGCTGTTTTTT. The gene calls are TRBV5-4 and TRBJ2-2, with 9 positions matching TRBD1. CDR1 is SGHNT, CDR2 YYREEE, per germline (reference sequence). The CDR3 loop spans 15 amino acids. V lost 4 bases and J lost 3; bases outside the gene matches: 4.